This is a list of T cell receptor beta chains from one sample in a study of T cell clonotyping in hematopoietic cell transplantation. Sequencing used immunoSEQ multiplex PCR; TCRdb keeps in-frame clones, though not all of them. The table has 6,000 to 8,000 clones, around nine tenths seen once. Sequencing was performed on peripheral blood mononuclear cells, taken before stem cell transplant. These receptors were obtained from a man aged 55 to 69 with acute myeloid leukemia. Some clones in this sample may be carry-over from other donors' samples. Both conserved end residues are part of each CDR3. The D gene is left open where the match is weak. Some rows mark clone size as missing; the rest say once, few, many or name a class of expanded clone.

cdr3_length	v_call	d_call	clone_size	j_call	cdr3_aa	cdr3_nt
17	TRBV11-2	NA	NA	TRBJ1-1	CASSQDGPGYMSTEAFF	TGTGCCAGCAGCCAAGACGGCCCAGGGTATATGAGCACTGAAGCTTTCTTT
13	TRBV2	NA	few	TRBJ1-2	CASSEVGGGGYTF	TGTGCCAGCAGTGAAGTGGGGGGCGGTGGCTACACCTTC
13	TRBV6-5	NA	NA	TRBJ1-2	CASSSRQAGGYTF	TGTGCCAGCAGTTCTAGACAGGCTGGTGGCTACACCTTC
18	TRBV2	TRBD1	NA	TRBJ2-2	CATEPYGTGAMNTGELFF	TGTGCCACCGAACCTTACGGGACAGGGGCGATGAACACCGGGGAGCTGTTTTTT
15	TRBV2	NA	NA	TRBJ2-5	CASSPSSSGQETQYF	TGTGCCAGCAGTCCCTCGTCCAGTGGACAAGAGACCCAGTACTTC
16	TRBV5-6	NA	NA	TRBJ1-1	CASSSTTQVEDTEAFF	TGTGCCAGCAGCTCCACCACCCAGGTCGAGGACACTGAAGCTTTCTTT
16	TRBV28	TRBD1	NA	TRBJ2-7	CASSSPLTGFSYEQYF	TGTGCCAGCAGTTCACCCCTGACAGGGTTTTCCTACGAGCAGTACTTC
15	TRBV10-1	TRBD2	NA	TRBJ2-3	CASSEATSGGDTQYF	TGCGCCAGCAGTGAGGCGACTAGCGGGGGAGATACGCAGTATTTT
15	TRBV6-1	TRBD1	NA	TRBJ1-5	CASSDRDSPNQPQHF	TGTGCCAGCAGTGATCGGGACAGTCCCAATCAGCCCCAGCATTTT
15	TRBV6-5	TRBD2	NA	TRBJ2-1	CASALRHREDNEQFF	TGTGCCAGCGCCCTTCGACACCGGGAGGACAATGAGCAGTTCTTC
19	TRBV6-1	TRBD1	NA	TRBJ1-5	CASSELRAGGLYSNQPQHF	TGTGCCAGCAGTGAACTTCGGGCAGGGGGCCTTTATAGCAATCAGCCCCAGCATTTT
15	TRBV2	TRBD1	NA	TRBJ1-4	CASTLLGQSSEKLFF	TGTGCCAGCACCTTGTTGGGACAGTCAAGTGAAAAACTGTTTTTT
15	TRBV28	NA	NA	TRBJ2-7	CASSTQTGQYYEQYF	TGTGCCAGCAGTACCCAGACGGGACAATACTACGAGCAGTACTTC
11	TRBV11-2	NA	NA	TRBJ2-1	CASSDYNEQFF	TGTGCCAGCAGCGACTACAATGAGCAGTTCTTC